These T cell receptor beta chains were read from a single sample in a study of T cells in Graves' hyperthyroidism and ophthalmopathy. TCRdb reprocessed the multiplex PCR reads with MiXCR, giving one entry per CDR3 protein. The sample consists of approximately 870,000 distinct CDR3 sequences, 38% of them appearing once. The sequenced sample was blood. Source of these receptors: a young man with Graves' hyperthyroidism. The conserved cysteine and the conserved F or W are not part of the CDR3 here. Each record gives: V gene, clone size, CDR3 protein. Some rows have no size entry. The others give once, few or many, or a class for an expanded clone.

TRBV5-1,once,ASSLEANGVLSGNTIY
TRBV6-4,NA,ASSYKWGQLAYEQY
TRBV29-1,NA,SGRDRVDGYT
TRBV25-1,NA,ASKTGTTYEQY
TRBV7-2,few,ASSKELARNSPLH
TRBV10-3,NA,AISRSDEGFYEQY
TRBV7-7,many,ASSATRNSPLH
TRBV5-4,NA,ASSWSTNTIY
TRBV12-3/TRBV12-4,NA,ASSFGSPDQPQH
TRBV19,few,ATLAAGELF
TRBV13,NA,ASSYYREGGTGELF
TRBV12-3/TRBV12-4,NA,ASSLDTGTSVETQY
TRBV7-9,few,ASRPGGGRRGTQY
TRBV12-3/TRBV12-4,NA,ASSSPQTENTEAF
TRBV7-2,NA,ASTPRETNTGELF
TRBV5-1,many,ASSRTGGTYEQY
TRBV20-1,many,SARTSGEQY
TRBV14,NA,ASSPTGDPYEQY
TRBV29-1,NA,SVEDHGTSWIYEQY
TRBV7-2,few,ASSPFPLRTDYEAF
TRBV7-3,many,ASSLNGGTEAF
TRBV6-5,few,ATFHQITGELF
TRBV5-6,NA,ASCRRMRTSGTDTQY
TRBV2,NA,ASRGLNEKLF
TRBV2,many,ASSEDDRGTEAF
TRBV29-1,many,SVAGTGNGNTIY
TRBV29-1,many,SVEGQGATEAF
TRBV7-9,NA,ASSLAQASGGSETQY
TRBV15,NA,ATSSSTSGRTETQY
TRBV20-1,NA,SATPGTGTFETQY
TRBV2,NA,ARRLAGGTNEKLF
TRBV15,NA,ATNVETQY
TRBV14,NA,ASSQDWVSRETQY
TRBV11-2,NA,ASSTFRGQREKLF
TRBV5-1,NA,ASSAGGGLGKETQY
TRBV7-2,NA,ASSFYTRETQY
TRBV7-6,many,ASSLDYTYEQY
TRBV20-1,few,SAARTGPYEQY
TRBV10-3,once,ASTATDYEQY
TRBV20-1,NA,SAFNPGHGTNQPQH
TRBV19,NA,ASSIVGRGDEQY
TRBV10-3,once,AISEPTGSPYEQY
TRBV7-8,many,ASSFSRAGTEAF
TRBV9,NA,ASSVQAMDHYEQY
TRBV5-1,few,ASSFGQRNEKLF
TRBV25-1,NA,ASDDRRGNTEAF
TRBV7-3,NA,ASSLMREGDEQF
TRBV2,NA,ASSGVAGGSYNEQF
TRBV6-1,NA,ASTSNQPQH
TRBV7-9,NA,ASSTGRKTEAF
TRBV11-3,once,ASSLEPAGGELF
TRBV14,few,ASSQAFDPVTQY
TRBV2,many,ASILQGSYGYT
TRBV6-6,NA,ASSYSSGRIYEQY